Listed below are T cell receptor beta chains from one sample, sequenced in a study of T cell repertoires in cytomegalovirus infection. TCRdb re-called the reads through MiXCR, storing one row per CDR3 protein. The top ten clones hold about 2.8% of a sample with around 740,000 distinct CDR3 sequences, 35% of them seen once. The sample taken for sequencing was PBMCs. These receptor sequences come from a human donor in good health (CMV status not recorded). Some clones in this sample may be carry-over from other donors' samples. Both conserved end residues are part of each CDR3. Fields, in order: CDR3 protein, CDR3 DNA, clone size, J gene, V gene, D gene. The D gene is left open where the match is weak. Rows give clone size only sometimes, using once, few, many, or a class for an expanded clone.

CDR3 protein: CASSVTGRETQYF
CDR3 DNA: TGTGCCAGCAGTGTCACGGGCCGGGAGACCCAGTACTTC
clone size: .
J gene: TRBJ2-5
V gene: TRBV11-2
D gene: .

CDR3 protein: CASSLDPGGRQYF
CDR3 DNA: TGTGCCAGCAGCTTAGATCCGGGAGGTAGGCAGTACTTC
clone size: many
J gene: TRBJ2-7
V gene: TRBV7-2
D gene: TRBD2

CDR3 protein: CASSLFGVGKTQYF
CDR3 DNA: TGTGCCAGCAGTTTGTTCGGGGTAGGGAAGACCCAGTACTTC
clone size: .
J gene: TRBJ2-5
V gene: TRBV28
D gene: .

CDR3 protein: CASSDRTETEAFF
CDR3 DNA: TGTGCCAGCAGCGACCGGACGGAAACTGAAGCTTTCTTT
clone size: few
J gene: TRBJ1-1
V gene: TRBV7-8
D gene: .

CDR3 protein: CASRTTAVYQPQHF
CDR3 DNA: TGTGCCAGCAGGACGACAGCAGTTTATCAGCCCCAGCATTTT
clone size: .
J gene: TRBJ1-5
V gene: TRBV6-1
D gene: .

CDR3 protein: CASSRQVSGNTIYF
CDR3 DNA: TGTGCCAGTAGTCGGCAGGTCTCTGGAAACACCATATATTTT
clone size: .
J gene: TRBJ1-3
V gene: TRBV19
D gene: .

CDR3 protein: CASSLAPPDTQYF
CDR3 DNA: TGTGCCAGCAGCTTAGCCCCTCCAGATACGCAGTATTTT
clone size: few
J gene: TRBJ2-3
V gene: TRBV7-9
D gene: .

CDR3 protein: CASSVTAPRGTEAFF
CDR3 DNA: TGTGCCAGCAGTGTGACCGCACCGAGAGGTACTGAAGCTTTCTTT
clone size: few
J gene: TRBJ1-1
V gene: TRBV27
D gene: .

CDR3 protein: CASSTTAGLAYNEQFF
CDR3 DNA: TGTGCCAGCAGTACAACTGCGGGACTAGCTTACAATGAGCAGTTCTTC
clone size: few
J gene: TRBJ2-1
V gene: TRBV12-3/TRBV12-4
D gene: TRBD2

CDR3 protein: CASSFAGGVYNELFF
CDR3 DNA: TGTGCCAGCAGTTTTGCGGGAGGGGTCTACAATGAGCTGTTCTTC
clone size: .
J gene: TRBJ2-1
V gene: TRBV12-3/TRBV12-4
D gene: TRBD2

CDR3 protein: CASSWTSEDTQYF
CDR3 DNA: TGTGCCAGCAGTTGGACTAGCGAGGATACGCAGTATTTT
clone size: .
J gene: TRBJ2-3
V gene: TRBV28
D gene: TRBD2

CDR3 protein: CASLLAGSGELFF
CDR3 DNA: TGTGCCAGTCTACTAGCGGGGTCCGGGGAGCTGTTTTTT
clone size: .
J gene: TRBJ2-2
V gene: TRBV2
D gene: TRBD2

CDR3 protein: CDSSSGTGTKQPQHF
CDR3 DNA: TGTGACAGCAGCTCCGGGACAGGGACCAAGCAGCCCCAGCATTTT
clone size: .
J gene: TRBJ1-5
V gene: TRBV7-8
D gene: TRBD1

CDR3 protein: CASASSGVQAGNSPLHF
CDR3 DNA: TGTGCCAGCGCCTCCTCAGGGGTACAGGCGGGGAATTCACCCCTCCACTTT
clone size: .
J gene: TRBJ1-6
V gene: TRBV6-2/TRBV6-3
D gene: .

CDR3 protein: CASSLKQANTGELFF
CDR3 DNA: TGTGCCAGCAGCTTGAAACAAGCGAACACCGGGGAGCTGTTTTTT
clone size: .
J gene: TRBJ2-2
V gene: TRBV5-5
D gene: .

CDR3 protein: CASSSRDVRPYTEAFF
CDR3 DNA: TGTGCCAGCAGTTCCCGGGACGTGAGGCCTTACACTGAAGCTTTCTTT
clone size: .
J gene: TRBJ1-1
V gene: TRBV27
D gene: .